The 18 T cell receptor beta chains listed next were all sequenced from one sample in a study of Graves' ophthalmopathy and Graves' hyperthyroidism. The sequenced template was RNA, covering the TCR beta CDR3 region. HTBI primers primed a first-round RT-PCR, and a second-round multiplex PCR followed. TCRdb re-called the multiplex PCR reads through MiXCR, storing one row per CDR3 protein. This sample has 360,000 or so distinct CDR3 sequences, with around 16% found just once. What was sequenced was peripheral blood. The receptors were sampled from a young woman with Graves' ophthalmopathy.

This clonotype was recorded many times. The chain carries TRBV5-1 and TRBJ1-1, with a possible D match to TRBD1 (5 bases). V was trimmed by 6 bases and J by 1 base, leaving 16 bases between them. This CDR3 is built from 15 residues. Germline V gene sequence: CDR1 SGHRS, CDR2 YFSETQ. CDR3 nucleotide sequence: TGCGCCAGCACCCGCGGGGGAACGGGGAACACTGAAGCTTTCTTT. It is translated as CASTRGGTGNTEAFF.

This clonotype was counted ten times or more. The rearrangement uses TRBV6-2 or TRBV6-3 and TRBJ2-7; 10 bases are shared with TRBD1. V lost 6 bases to trimming and J lost 1 base; unmatched junction nucleotides: 6. This CDR3 has 15 residues. From germline, CDR1 is MNHEY and CDR2 SVGEGT. The CDR3 nucleotides read TGTGCCAGCAGACCACGGACAGGGGGTTCCTACGAGCAGTACTTC. Amino acids: CASRPRTGGSYEQYF.

This clonotype was picked up many times. CDR3 coding DNA: TGTGCCAGCAGGGCCCGGGTGTCGAACACTGAAGCTTTCTTT. It is translated as CASRARVSNTEAFF. This chain connects TRBV6-5 to TRBJ1-1; no firm D call. This CDR3 is built from 14 residues. Trimming left V 6 bases short and J 1 base short, with 12 bases between. The germline V gene has CDR1 MNHEY and CDR2 SVGAGI.

This clonotype was observed at least ten times. The chain has TRBV11-2 and TRBJ1-1; 9 bases match TRBD1. Germline CDR1 and CDR2: SGHAT and FQNNGV. The CDR3 length is 16 residues. Trimming removed 6 bases from V and 2 bases from J; junction bases left unmatched: 10. The CDR3 DNA sequence: TGTGCCAGCAGACCCAATCCGGGACAGGGCAACACTGAAGCTTTCTTT. This sequence encodes CASRPNPGQGNTEAFF.

CDR3 DNA: TGTGCCAGCAGTTTTTCGCCTGCACCCCTCCACTTT. Translating it yields CASSFSPAPLHF. This chain uses TRBV12-3 or TRBV12-4 with TRBJ1-6; D gene uncertain. The CDR3 contains 12 residues. Trimming removed 3 bases at V and 11 bases at J, with 8 bases between.

V gene TRBV28 combines with J gene TRBJ2-7; 10 bases line up with TRBD1. The CDR3 sequence is 17 residues long. V shed 3 bases, J shed 4 bases, and the junction held 12 bases outside the gene matches. In germline, CDR1 is MDHEN, CDR2 SYDVKM. The DNA of the CDR3 is TGTGCCAGCAGTTTGGAACCGGGACAGGGGCAAAGTTACGAGCAGTACTTC. It yields the protein CASSLEPGQGQSYEQYF. Supplemented by reference TRBV28 and TRBJ2-7, the full variable domain reads DVKVTQSSRYLVKRTGEKVFLECVQDMDHENMFWYRQDPGLGLRLIYFSYDVKMKEKGDIPEGYSVSREKKERFSLILESASTNQTSMYLCASSLEPGQGQSYEQYFGPGTRLTVT.

This clonotype was counted ten times or more. The J gene is TRBJ2-5, the V gene TRBV30; D uncertain. Germline V lookup: CDR1 GTSNPN, CDR2 SVGIG (reference sequence). The CDR3 covers 11 residues. Deletions cut 5 bases from V and 2 bases from J, with 6 bases between. The chain's CDR3 is CAWDRQETQYF. The CDR3 DNA sequence: TGTGCCTGGGATAGACAAGAGACCCAGTACTTC.

This clonotype was observed many times. The chain's CDR3 is CSARESASGRPGEQYF. The CDR3 DNA reads TGCAGTGCTAGAGAGTCGGCTAGCGGGAGGCCGGGAGAGCAGTACTTC. The rearrangement uses TRBV20-1 and TRBJ2-7, with TRBD2 matching over 11 bases. Germline-derived CDR1 and CDR2 are DFQATT and SNEGSKA (reference sequence). Trimming cost V 0 bases and J 7 bases; bases outside gene matches: 11. CDR3 length equals 16 residues.

This clonotype appeared many times. The J gene is TRBJ1-3, the V gene TRBV18; D is ambiguous. The CDR3 length is 15 residues. Germline CDR1 KGHSH, CDR2 LQKENI. V was cut by 3 bases and J by 0 bases, with 9 bases left in between. The CDR3 coding sequence is TGTGCCAGCTCACCCGCAGCACACTCTGGAAACACCATATATTTT. This encodes CASSPAAHSGNTIYF.

The table lists this clonotype with many counts. This chain uses TRBV6-1 with TRBJ2-6, with unresolved D. This CDR3 comprises 15 residues. V was cut by 6 bases and J by 2 bases, with 11 bases left in between. Germline V gene data show CDR1 as MNHNS and CDR2 as SASEGT. The CDR3 loop is CASRGIAAGANVLTF. The DNA of the CDR3 is TGTGCCAGCAGAGGTATTGCGGCTGGGGCCAACGTCCTGACTTTC.

In its sample, this clonotype was seen many times. The chain couples TRBV30 to TRBJ2-2, with 7 bases aligning to TRBD2. The junction had 7 bases not matched to a gene; V was cut back by 4 bases and J by 5 bases. The germline CDR1 and CDR2 sequences are GTSNPN and SVGIG (reference sequence). This CDR3 has 14 residues. The CDR3 is CAWTREIRTGELFF. The CDR3 DNA reads as TGTGCCTGGACGCGGGAGATTAGGACCGGGGAGCTGTTTTTT.

This clonotype was counted at least ten times. This chain uses TRBV27 with TRBJ1-5; 7 bases align to TRBD1. J lost 0 bases, V lost 6 bases, and 2 bases had no gene match. The germline V gene encodes CDR1 MNHEY and CDR2 SMNVEV (reference sequence). The CDR3 covers 14 residues. The CDR3 nucleotides are TGTGCCAGCAGCGGGACAGATAGCAATCAGCCCCAGCATTTT. This encodes CASSGTDSNQPQHF.

This clonotype has a count of ten or more. The chain couples TRBV28 to TRBJ1-1; no clear D gene. The CDR3 is made up of 12 amino acids. CDR1 is MDHEN and CDR2 is SYDVKM in the germline V gene. Between the trimmed V and J ends, which lost 6 bases and 5 bases, there was a span of 10 bases. DNA for the CDR3: TGTGCCAGCAGCCGATCGGGGACTGAAGCTTTCTTT. This encodes CASSRSGTEAFF.

The rearrangement uses TRBV6-5 and TRBJ1-6, with D perhaps matching TRBD1 (6 bases). Trimming shortened V by 4 bases and J by 0 bases, and 13 bases separated the two germline ends. The CDR3 sequence is 17 residues long. The V gene's germline CDR1 is MNHEY and CDR2 SVGAGI. Here the CDR3 reads CASSSGGGISYNSPLHF. In nucleotides, the CDR3 is TGTGCCAGCAGTTCTGGGGGCGGGATCTCCTATAATTCACCCCTCCACTTT.

This clonotype was counted ten times or more. The chain recombines TRBV7-8 with TRBJ2-7; TRBD1 aligns across 9 bases. Germline-derived CDR1 and CDR2 are SGHVS and FQNEAQ. CDR3 length: 14 amino acids. J lost 4 bases, V lost 6 bases, and 7 bases had no gene match. DNA of the CDR3: TGTGCCAGCAGACTAGGGACAGGGAAGTACGAGCAGTACTTC. Protein product: CASRLGTGKYEQYF.

The chain's CDR3 is CASSRVHRENQPQHF. The CDR3 bases are TGCGCCAGCAGCCGCGTACACAGGGAGAATCAGCCCCAGCATTTT. The chain carries TRBV4-1 and TRBJ1-5, with D perhaps TRBD1 (6 bases). The CDR3 spans 15 residues. The germline gives CDR1 MGHRA, CDR2 YSYEKL. The germline V and J ends were trimmed by 4 bases and 4 bases, with 14 bases remaining between them.

This clonotype appeared a few times. The chain is built from TRBV6-5 and TRBJ2-5; TRBD2 is a possible D gene (6 bases). The length of the CDR3 is 17 residues. Per the germline V gene, CDR1 is MNHEY and CDR2 is SVGAGI. The V end lost 4 bases, the J end lost 4 bases, and 22 bases lay between the germline ends. The CDR3 DNA follows: TGTGCCAGCAGTTCCTCTCCTCGGGCGGGACTGGGAGAGACCCAGTACTTC. This sequence encodes CASSSSPRAGLGETQYF.

This clonotype was seen many times. The chain has TRBV28 and TRBJ2-5; D might be TRBD2 (6 bases). CDR1 MDHEN and CDR2 SYDVKM come from the germline V gene. The CDR3 extends over 18 amino acids. The ends were cut back, 3 bases at V and 3 bases at J, with 23 bases in the middle. The CDR3 bases are TGTGCCAGCAGTTTCCCCGCCCTCCCAGCGGGCTTAGAAGAGACCCAGTACTTC. Protein sequence: CASSFPALPAGLEETQYF.